One sample yielded the 23 T cell receptor beta chains listed below, sequenced in a study of T cells after yellow fever vaccination (dated by TCRdb to between 2017 and 2020). The treatment or condition label for this specimen denotes: live attenuated yellow fever vaccine strain. Preparation of the library involved 5' RACE. The sample was run on an Illumina HiSeq 2500. Starting from the raw public reads, TCRdb applied fastp trimming at Q25, assembled clones with MiXCR and retained in-frame beta chains. Rows with one shared CDR3 protein collapse into an entry with the most common genes and DNA. Across this sample there are more than 450,000 distinct CDR3 sequences, with less than 25% seen only once. The ten largest make up about 16% of the sample. The material was PBMCs, obtained less than 25 days after the first yellow fever vaccination. The source is a man between 18 and 29 years old who received the YFV17D yellow fever vaccine.

In this sample, this clonotype turned up a few times. V usage is TRBV20-1 and J usage is TRBJ1-2; no clear D. CDR3 length: 13 amino acids. CDR1 is DFQATT, CDR2 SNEGSKA, per germline (reference sequence). Between the trimmed V and J ends, which lost 4 bases and 3 bases, there was a span of 12 bases. The CDR3 coding sequence is TGCAGTGCTACCGTGGACGGTTACTATGGCTACACCTTC. Its translation: CSATVDGYYGYTF.

This clonotype is a singleton in its sample. The V gene is TRBV9, the J gene TRBJ2-3; the match to TRBD2 covers 11 bases. Germline lookup yields CDR1 SGDLS and CDR2 YYNGEE. Trimming took 3 bases from V and 6 from J; bases not matched to a gene: 3. This CDR3 is 14 amino acids long. The CDR3 sequence is CASSDSGGVDTQYF. The CDR3 DNA sequence: TGTGCCAGCAGCGATAGCGGGGGGGTTGATACGCAGTATTTT.

J is TRBJ2-7 and V is TRBV15, with D perhaps matching TRBD1 (7 bases). The V gene's germline CDR1 is LNHNV and CDR2 YYDKDF (reference sequence). The CDR3 extends over 15 amino acids. Trimming left V 3 bases short and J 7 bases short, with 19 bases between. The CDR3 DNA reads as TGTGCCACCAGCAGCACAGGGGCGCATCGGGGGGAGCAGTACTTC. As protein: CATSSTGAHRGEQYF.

The chain is built from TRBV6-2 or TRBV6-3 and TRBJ2-1; D may be TRBD1 or TRBD2 (5 bases each). Germline V gene sequence: CDR1 MNHEY, CDR2 SVGEGT. The CDR3 totals 16 residues. With 6 bases removed from V and 7 bases from J, the gap between germline ends came to 22 bases. This chain's CDR3 is CASRPARGFSGNEQFF. The DNA of the CDR3 is TGTGCCAGCAGGCCCGCCCGGGGCTTCTCGGGGAATGAGCAGTTCTTC.

This clonotype has just a few counts. The V and J genes are TRBV6-4 and TRBJ1-5; D is unresolved. Germline V gives CDR1 MRHNA, CDR2 SNTAGT. V lost 6 bases and J lost 5, with 14 bases in between. The CDR3 totals 14 residues. The CDR3 region is CASSPDSTYQPQHF. The DNA for the CDR3 is TGTGCCAGCAGCCCAGACTCGACCTATCAGCCCCAGCATTTT.

This clonotype was recorded a few times. The rearrangement uses TRBV6-1 and TRBJ2-5; 8 bases align to TRBD2. Germline values: CDR1 MNHNS, CDR2 SASEGT. Germline trimming cut 0 bases from V and 1 base from J; bases unmatched to any gene: 10. There are 18 residues in the CDR3. The CDR3 loop reads CASSEALPSGGFQETQYF. In DNA form, the CDR3 reads TGTGCCAGCAGTGAAGCGCTTCCCAGCGGGGGATTCCAAGAGACCCAGTACTTC.

This clonotype was observed a few times. The chain joins TRBV20-1 to TRBJ2-5; 9 bases are a match to TRBD2. This CDR3 comprises 15 residues. The germline gives CDR1 DFQATT, CDR2 SNEGSKA (reference sequence). V gave up 3 bases and J gave up 1 base; unmatched junction bases: 6. CDR3 sequence: CSARELAGVQETQYF. As DNA, the CDR3 is TGCAGTGCTAGGGAATTAGCGGGGGTCCAAGAGACCCAGTACTTC.

The table lists this clonotype with a few counts. The gene calls are TRBV5-1 and TRBJ2-5; 11 positions match TRBD2. V was pared by 2 bases and J by 5 bases, with 11 bases of the junction left unmatched. The germline V gene encodes CDR1 SGHRS and CDR2 YFSETQ. The CDR3 totals 17 residues. CDR3 in amino acids: CASSFAGTSGFGETQYF. The CDR3 region has the DNA TGCGCCAGCAGCTTCGCCGGGACTAGCGGTTTTGGGGAGACCCAGTACTTC.

This clonotype has just a few counts. J is TRBJ2-7 and V is TRBV20-1; no clear D gene. The germline gives CDR1 DFQATT, CDR2 SNEGSKA (reference sequence). The V end was cut by 3 bases, the J end by 2 bases, with 11 bases between. CDR3 length: 13 amino acids. The CDR3, as DNA: TGCAGTGCTAGGGACGCTTTCACCTACGAGCAGTACTTC. This sequence encodes CSARDAFTYEQYF.

V usage is TRBV4-3 and J usage is TRBJ2-5; D is possibly TRBD1 (5 bases). The germline CDR1 and CDR2 sequences are LGHNA and YSLEER. V was clipped by 0 bases and J by 5 bases, with 13 bases between them. The CDR3 sequence is 15 residues long. This CDR3 reads CASSQDPAGWETQYF. Written as DNA, the CDR3 is TGCGCCAGCAGCCAAGATCCGGCAGGGTGGGAGACCCAGTACTTC.

This chain links TRBV4-1 with TRBJ2-4, with D maybe TRBD1 (5 bases). Trimming pared 2 bases from V and 0 bases from J, leaving 26 bases between. The CDR3 contains 21 residues. From germline, CDR1 is MGHRA and CDR2 YSYEKL. The CDR3 is CASSQFLGVPGNILAKNIQYF. The CDR3 coding sequence is TGCGCCAGCAGCCAATTCTTAGGGGTACCGGGTAATATACTAGCCAAAAACATTCAGTACTTC.

The rearrangement uses TRBV18 and TRBJ2-1; D call uncertain. V lost 0 bases and J lost 4, with 10 bases in between. The CDR3 has 15 amino acids. Germline V gives CDR1 KGHSH, CDR2 LQKENI. The CDR3, as DNA: TGTGCCAGCTCACCACCGGGGTCGTGGTACAATGAGCAGTTCTTC. It is translated as CASSPPGSWYNEQFF.

The V and J genes are TRBV7-9 and TRBJ2-5; either TRBD1 or TRBD2 may supply D (5 bases each). Germline V lookup: CDR1 SEHNR, CDR2 FQNEAQ (reference sequence). Trimming left V 1 base short and J 2 bases short, with 11 bases between. The CDR3 is made up of 15 amino acids. CDR3 bases: TGTGCCAGCAGCTTAGGGACAACGGGGCAAGAGACCCAGTACTTC. Translating gives CASSLGTTGQETQYF.

This clonotype was picked up a small number of times. V gene TRBV5-1 combines with J gene TRBJ2-7, with 9 bases fitting TRBD2. V lost 4 bases and J lost 12; bases outside the gene matches: 17. This CDR3 is 15 amino acids long. CDR1 and CDR2 from the germline V gene are SGHRS and YFSETQ. CDR3 sequence (DNA): TGCGCCAGCAGCCCCGTTGGGGGACTAGCATTGTCGGCGTACTTC. Amino acid sequence: CASSPVGGLALSAYF. The full variable domain, rest sourced from reference TRBV5-1 and TRBJ2-7, is KAGVTQTPRYLIKTRGQQVTLSCSPISGHRSVSWYQQTPGQGLQFLFEYFSETQRNKGNFPGRFSGRQFSNSRSEMNVSTLELGDSALYLCASSPVGGLALSAYFGPGTRLTVT.

This clonotype has more than one count but fewer than ten. The chain combines TRBV10-3 with TRBJ1-5; D is ambiguous. Germline values: CDR1 ENHRY, CDR2 SYGVKD. This CDR3 spans 16 amino acids. Between the trimmed V and J ends, which lost 3 bases and 0 bases, there was a span of 12 bases. The CDR3 DNA follows: TGTGCCATCAGTGATCAGCAGCCGTATAGCAATCAGCCCCAGCATTTT. Its protein product is CAISDQQPYSNQPQHF.

This clonotype was seen a handful of times. At one boundary the junction diverges from the germline segment, which might be a read error. The J gene is TRBJ2-1, the V gene TRBV20-1; D gene uncertain. CDR3 length: 14 residues. CDR1 and CDR2 from the germline V gene are DFQATT and SNEGSKA (reference sequence). CDR3 loop: CSARDLRNYDEQFF. CDR3 sequence (DNA): TGCAGTGCTAGAGATCTTAGGAACTACGATGAGCAGTTCTTC.

This clonotype came up many times. The CDR3: CASSLAMAGGTDTQYF. The CDR3, as DNA: TGCGCCAGCAGCTTGGCCATGGCGGGGGGCACAGATACGCAGTATTTT. The chain recombines TRBV5-1 with TRBJ2-3; 7 nucleotides match TRBD2. V shed 0 bases, J shed 1 base, and the junction held 5 bases outside the gene matches. The CDR3 consists of 16 residues. The V gene's germline CDR1 is SGHRS and CDR2 YFSETQ.

V is TRBV18 and J is TRBJ2-7; D is undetermined. Trimming removed 5 bases from V and 0 bases from J, with 11 bases in between. This CDR3 has 14 amino acids. From germline, CDR1 is KGHSH and CDR2 LQKENI. CDR3 nucleotide sequence: TGTGCCAGCTCAGCCTACGAGACCTCCTACGAGCAGTACTTC. Translated: CASSAYETSYEQYF.

The V gene is TRBV6-1, the J gene TRBJ1-1; D may be TRBD1 (6 bases). The germline gives CDR1 MNHNS, CDR2 SASEGT. CDR3 length: 14 amino acids. V lost 6 bases and J 5 bases, leaving 16 bases between the germline ends. As DNA, the CDR3 is TGTGCCAGCAGGACTAGAGGGGGGGAAACTGAAGCTTTCTTT. It specifies CASRTRGGETEAFF.

CDR3: CASSTGTSRGSEQYV. CDR3 DNA: TGTGCCAGCAGCACCGGGACTAGCCGAGGTTCCGAGCAGTACGTC. This sequence joins TRBV7-2 and TRBJ2-7, with 9 bases that match TRBD2. The trim removed 5 bases at V and 6 bases at J, leaving 11 bases unmatched. Germline-derived CDR1 and CDR2 are SGHTA and FQGNSA. The CDR3 is 15 amino acids.

This clonotype was observed a few times. V usage is TRBV2 and J usage is TRBJ2-1, with unresolved D. CDR1 and CDR2 from the germline V gene are SNHLY and FYNNEI. This CDR3 comprises 12 residues. V lost 8 bases, J lost 10 bases, and 15 bases lay in between. The CDR3 region has the DNA TGTGCCAGCTCTAAGGAAGTCGGGGAGCAGTTCTTC. Protein sequence: CASSKEVGEQFF.

This clonotype has just a few counts. The chain carries TRBV30 and TRBJ2-7; weak D call: TRBD2 (6 bases). This CDR3 comprises 12 residues. Trimming took off 5 bases at V and 6 bases at J, with 14 bases between the two ends. CDR1 and CDR2 (germline): GTSNPN, SVGIG (reference sequence). The CDR3: CAWSGGAGEQYF. The CDR3 DNA reads TGTGCCTGGTCGGGCGGGGCGGGCGAGCAGTACTTC.

This chain joins TRBV5-5 and TRBJ2-1, with D tentatively TRBD2 (5 bases). CDR3 length: 14 residues. Germline V gives CDR1 SGHKS, CDR2 YYEKEE (reference sequence). Trimming removed 4 bases from V and 1 base from J, with 9 bases in between. The CDR3 here is CASSPDSSYNEQFF. CDR3 bases: TGTGCCAGCAGCCCGGACTCTTCCTACAATGAGCAGTTCTTC.